This T cell receptor (beta chain) was documented in a study of chemoradiotherapy in HPV16-positive cancers (dated by TCRdb to 2022 to 2024). Regarding the research as a whole: Candidate HPV-specific T-cell clones and common TCR motifs were defined by functional T-cell assays performed on cells from two HPV16-positive patients. Next, the candidate HPV-specific TCRs and motifs were followed in TCR repertoires from under 95 patients with HPV-related cancers. Whether T-cell immunity against the HPV oncoproteins E6 and E7 changes during chemoradiotherapy and whether survival is affected by this immunity were examined in the study.

The germline V gene gives CDR1 as SGHRS and CDR2 as YFSETQ. Trimming costs V 0 bases and J 8 bases, and their ends lie 11 bases apart. The CDR3 starts with the cysteine, ends with the phenylalanine, and has 14 residues. Solely the CDR3 DNA is kept, with 42 bases framed from the first base. A word on this clone: Its binding antigen is unknown. No base qualities exist here, and no much larger clone lies one base off it.

Because repertoires were sampled repeatedly during chemoradiotherapy, clonal expansion in the tumor microenvironment could be followed. Here is what the overall study found, with its caveats: Expansion of candidate HPV-specific clones and E7-related TCR motifs was observed in the tumor microenvironment during treatment, whereas no such expansion was observed for non-HPV-specific T cells. The survival association was reported for HPV16-positive patients, and the functional definition of HPV-specific T cells was derived from only a couple of HPV16-positive patients. Among HPV16-positive patients, expansion of HPV-responsive T cells during chemoradiotherapy was associated with better recurrence-free survival.

Libraries were made using the immunoSEQ multiplex PCR assay. Sourced from immuneACCESS, this table was stored by TCRdb with only in-frame sequences that have V and J called. A share of the clones is absent; for the studies checked, an unresolved V gene accounts for under half, and the remainder has no known explanation. The sample table lists approximately 7,000 clones, around 90% of them with a count of one. The top ten hold 2% to 3% of the sample. The V and J segments used are TRBV5-1 and TRBJ1-4, with TRBD1 perhaps the D gene, on 6 matching bases. This receptor was obtained from a human donor with HPV-associated anogenital cancer. The sequencing here drew on tumor tissue, taken from a patient who underwent chemoradiotherapy. For the CDR3, the sequence is CASSLDREEEKLFF. The DNA reads as follows: TGCGCCAGCAGCTTGGACAGGGAGGAGGAAAAACTGTTTTTT.